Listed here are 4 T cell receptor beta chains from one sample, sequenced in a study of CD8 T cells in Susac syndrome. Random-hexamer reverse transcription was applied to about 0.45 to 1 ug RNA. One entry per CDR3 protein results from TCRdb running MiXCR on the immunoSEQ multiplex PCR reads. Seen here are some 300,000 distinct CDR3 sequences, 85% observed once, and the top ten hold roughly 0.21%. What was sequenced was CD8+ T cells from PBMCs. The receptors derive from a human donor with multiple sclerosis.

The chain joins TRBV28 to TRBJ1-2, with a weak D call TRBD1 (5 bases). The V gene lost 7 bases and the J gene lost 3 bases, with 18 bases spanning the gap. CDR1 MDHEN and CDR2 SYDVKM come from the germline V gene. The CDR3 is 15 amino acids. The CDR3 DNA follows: TGTGCCAGCATTACTCGGGGCGGACGCTACTATGGCTACACCTTC. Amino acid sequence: CASITRGGRYYGYTF.

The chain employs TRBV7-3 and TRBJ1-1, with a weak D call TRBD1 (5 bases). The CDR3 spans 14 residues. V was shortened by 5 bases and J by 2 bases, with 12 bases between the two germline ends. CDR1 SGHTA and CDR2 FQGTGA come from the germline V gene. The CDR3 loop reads CASSPMGPNTEAFF. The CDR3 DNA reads TGTGCCAGCAGCCCTATGGGACCAAACACTGAAGCTTTCTTT.

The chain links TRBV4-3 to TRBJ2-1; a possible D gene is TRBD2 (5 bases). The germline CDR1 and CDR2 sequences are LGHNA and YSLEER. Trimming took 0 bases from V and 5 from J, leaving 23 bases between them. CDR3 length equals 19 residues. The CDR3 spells CASSQEVSGSGHPDNEQFF. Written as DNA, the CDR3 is TGCGCCAGCAGCCAAGAGGTATCGGGGTCTGGGCACCCCGACAATGAGCAGTTCTTC.

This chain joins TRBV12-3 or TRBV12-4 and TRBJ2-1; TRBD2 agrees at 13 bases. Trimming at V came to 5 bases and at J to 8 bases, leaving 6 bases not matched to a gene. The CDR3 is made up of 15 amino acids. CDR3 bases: TGTGCCAGCAGTAGTGGACTAGCGGGAGCGGATGAGCAGTTCTTC. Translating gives CASSSGLAGADEQFF.